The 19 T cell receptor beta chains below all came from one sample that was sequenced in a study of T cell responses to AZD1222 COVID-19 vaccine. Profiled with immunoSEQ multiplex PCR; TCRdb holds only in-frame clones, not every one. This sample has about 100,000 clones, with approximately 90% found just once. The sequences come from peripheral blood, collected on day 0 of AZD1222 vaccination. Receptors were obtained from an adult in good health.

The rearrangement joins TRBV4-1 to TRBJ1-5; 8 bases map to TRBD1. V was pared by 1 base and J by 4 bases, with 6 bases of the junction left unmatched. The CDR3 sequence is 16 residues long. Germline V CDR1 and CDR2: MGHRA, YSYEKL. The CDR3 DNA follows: TGCGCCAGCAGCCAAGGGACAGGGAGTTGGAATCAGCCCCAGCATTTT. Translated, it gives CASSQGTGSWNQPQHF.

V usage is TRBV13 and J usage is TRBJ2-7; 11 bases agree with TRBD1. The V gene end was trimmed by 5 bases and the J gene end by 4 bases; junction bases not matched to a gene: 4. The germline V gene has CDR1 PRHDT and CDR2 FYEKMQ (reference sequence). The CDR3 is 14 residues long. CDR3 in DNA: TGTGCCAGCAGCCGGGGACAGGGGGGTTACGAGCAGTACTTC. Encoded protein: CASSRGQGGYEQYF.

CDR3 protein: CASAPGTLSYEQYF. The CDR3 bases are TGTGCTAGTGCCCCGGGGACCCTTTCCTACGAGCAGTACTTC. The gene calls are TRBV12-5 and TRBJ2-7; TRBD1 or TRBD2 may be the D gene (5 bases each). The V and J ends lost 7 bases and 1 base respectively, with 14 bases between them. The germline CDR1 and CDR2 sequences are LGHNT and FRNRAP. The CDR3 is made up of 14 amino acids.

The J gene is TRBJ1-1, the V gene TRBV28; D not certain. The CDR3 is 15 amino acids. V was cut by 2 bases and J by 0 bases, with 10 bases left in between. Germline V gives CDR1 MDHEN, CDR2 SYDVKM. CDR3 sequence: CASSLGKSMNTEAFF. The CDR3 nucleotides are TGTGCCAGCAGTTTAGGGAAATCCATGAACACTGAAGCTTTCTTT.

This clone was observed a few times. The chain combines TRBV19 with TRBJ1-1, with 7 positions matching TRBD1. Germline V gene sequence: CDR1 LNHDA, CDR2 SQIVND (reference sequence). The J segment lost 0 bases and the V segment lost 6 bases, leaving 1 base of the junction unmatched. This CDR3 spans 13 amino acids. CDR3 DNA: TGTGCCAGTAGGGGACAGTTGAACACTGAAGCTTTCTTT. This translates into CASRGQLNTEAFF.

The CDR3 DNA is TGTGCCAGCAAAAAGGGGCAGGGTGGCAATCAGCCCCAGCATTTT. Amino acids: CASKKGQGGNQPQHF. The chain couples TRBV7-2 to TRBJ1-5; D may be TRBD1 (5 bases). The germline gives CDR1 SGHTA, CDR2 FQGNSA. V lost 7 bases, J lost 2 bases, and 15 bases lay in between. The CDR3 has 15 amino acids.

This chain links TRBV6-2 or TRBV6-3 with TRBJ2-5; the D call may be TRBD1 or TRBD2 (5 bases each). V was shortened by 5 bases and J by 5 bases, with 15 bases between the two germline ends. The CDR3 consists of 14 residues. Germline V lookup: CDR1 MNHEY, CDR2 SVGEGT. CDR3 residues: CASSGDRPGETQYF. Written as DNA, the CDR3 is TGTGCCAGCAGTGGGGACCGACCTGGGGAGACCCAGTACTTC.

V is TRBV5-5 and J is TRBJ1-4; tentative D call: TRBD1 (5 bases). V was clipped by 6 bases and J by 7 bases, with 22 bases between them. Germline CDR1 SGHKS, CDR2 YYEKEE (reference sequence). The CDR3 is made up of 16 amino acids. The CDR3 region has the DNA TGTGCCAGCACCTTAATACCCTCTGGGGACGTTGAAAAACTGTTTTTT. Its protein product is CASTLIPSGDVEKLFF.

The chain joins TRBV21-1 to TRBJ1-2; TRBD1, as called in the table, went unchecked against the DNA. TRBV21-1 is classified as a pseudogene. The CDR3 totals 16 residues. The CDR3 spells CASSKVAGDCPYGYTF. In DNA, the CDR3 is TGTGCCAGCAGCAAAGTGGCAGGGGATTGTCCGTATGGCTACACCTTC.

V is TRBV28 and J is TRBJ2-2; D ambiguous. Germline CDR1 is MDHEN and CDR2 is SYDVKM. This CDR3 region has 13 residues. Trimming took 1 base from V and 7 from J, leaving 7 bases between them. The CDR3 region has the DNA TGTGCCAGCAGTTTATTTATGAACGGGGAGCTGTTTTTT. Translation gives CASSLFMNGELFF.

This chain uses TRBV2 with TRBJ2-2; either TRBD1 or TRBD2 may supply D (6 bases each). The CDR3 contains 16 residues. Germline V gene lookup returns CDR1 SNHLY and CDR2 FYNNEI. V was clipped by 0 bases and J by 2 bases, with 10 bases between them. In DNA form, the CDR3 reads TGTGCCAGCAGTGAAGCAGGAGGGACAAACACCGGGGAGCTGTTTTTT. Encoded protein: CASSEAGGTNTGELFF.

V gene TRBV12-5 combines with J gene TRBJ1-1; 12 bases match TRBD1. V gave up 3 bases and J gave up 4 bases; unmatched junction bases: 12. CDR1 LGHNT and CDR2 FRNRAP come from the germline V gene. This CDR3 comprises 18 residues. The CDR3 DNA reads TGTGCTAGTGGTTTCCTTCTTGACGGGACAGGGGGCCGCACTGAAGCTTTCTTT. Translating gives CASGFLLDGTGGRTEAFF.

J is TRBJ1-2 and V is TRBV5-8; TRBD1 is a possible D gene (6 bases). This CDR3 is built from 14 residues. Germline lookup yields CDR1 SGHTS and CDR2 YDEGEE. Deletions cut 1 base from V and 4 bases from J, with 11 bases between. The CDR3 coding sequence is TGTGCCAGCAGCTTGTCAGGGGTGGGCTATGGCTACACCTTC. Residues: CASSLSGVGYGYTF.

The CDR3: CASSLGTGGKTEAFF. For the CDR3, the DNA is TGTGCCAGCAGCTTAGGGACAGGGGGCAAAACTGAAGCTTTCTTT. The chain joins TRBV11-2 to TRBJ1-1; TRBD1 aligns across 11 bases. Looked up from germline, CDR1 is SGHAT and CDR2 is FQNNGV. Unmatched junction bases numbered 3, after V lost 1 base and J lost 5 bases. The CDR3 is 15 amino acids.

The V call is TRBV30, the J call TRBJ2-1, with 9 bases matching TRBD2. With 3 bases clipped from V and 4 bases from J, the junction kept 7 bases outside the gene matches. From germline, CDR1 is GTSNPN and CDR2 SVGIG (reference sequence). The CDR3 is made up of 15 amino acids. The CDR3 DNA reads TGTGCCTGGAGAGGGACTAGCTATCGTTACAATGAGCAGTTCTTC. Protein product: CAWRGTSYRYNEQFF.

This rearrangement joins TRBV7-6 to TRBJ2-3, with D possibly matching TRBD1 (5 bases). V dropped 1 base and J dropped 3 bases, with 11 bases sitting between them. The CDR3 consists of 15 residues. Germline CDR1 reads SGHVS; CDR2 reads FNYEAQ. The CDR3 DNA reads TGTGCCAGCAGCTTAGGTCAGGGTAGGACAGATACGCAGTATTTT. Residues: CASSLGQGRTDTQYF.

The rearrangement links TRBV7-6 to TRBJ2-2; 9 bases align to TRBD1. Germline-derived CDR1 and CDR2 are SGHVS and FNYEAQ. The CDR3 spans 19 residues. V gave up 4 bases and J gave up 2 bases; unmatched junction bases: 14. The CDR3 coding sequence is TGTGCCAGCAGCTCCCCTCGGGACAGGGATAGGGTCAACACCGGGGAGCTGTTTTTT. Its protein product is CASSSPRDRDRVNTGELFF.

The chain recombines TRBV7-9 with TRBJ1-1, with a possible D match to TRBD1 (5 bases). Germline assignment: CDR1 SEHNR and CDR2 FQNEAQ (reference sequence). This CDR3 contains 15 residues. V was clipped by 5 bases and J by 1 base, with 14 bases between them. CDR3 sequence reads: CASSQIPGTNTEAFF. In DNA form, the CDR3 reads TGTGCCAGCAGCCAAATCCCAGGGACGAACACTGAAGCTTTCTTT.

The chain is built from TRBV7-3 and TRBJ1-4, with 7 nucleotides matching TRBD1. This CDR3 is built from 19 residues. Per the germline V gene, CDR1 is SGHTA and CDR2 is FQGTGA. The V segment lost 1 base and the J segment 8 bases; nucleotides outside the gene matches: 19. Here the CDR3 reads CASSLSPVQNRGLPEKLFF. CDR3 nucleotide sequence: TGTGCCAGCAGCTTAAGTCCCGTCCAAAACAGGGGCCTACCCGAAAAACTGTTTTTT.